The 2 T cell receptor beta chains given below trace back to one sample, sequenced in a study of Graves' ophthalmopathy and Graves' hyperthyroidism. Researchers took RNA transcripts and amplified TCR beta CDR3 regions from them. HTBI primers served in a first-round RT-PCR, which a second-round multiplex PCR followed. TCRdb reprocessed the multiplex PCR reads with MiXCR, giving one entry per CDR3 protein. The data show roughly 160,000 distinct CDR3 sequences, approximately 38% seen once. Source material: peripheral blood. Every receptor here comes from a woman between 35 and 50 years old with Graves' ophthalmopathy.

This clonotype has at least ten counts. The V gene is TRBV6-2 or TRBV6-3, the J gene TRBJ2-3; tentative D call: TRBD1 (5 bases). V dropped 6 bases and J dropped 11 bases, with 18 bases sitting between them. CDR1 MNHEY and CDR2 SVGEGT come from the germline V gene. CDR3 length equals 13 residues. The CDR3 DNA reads TGTGCCAGCAGGGAAGACAGCCATTCGGGGCAGTATTTT. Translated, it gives CASREDSHSGQYF.

The CDR3: CATSGTSSRELFF. CDR3 bases: TGTGCCACCAGTGGGACGTCCAGCCGGGAGCTGTTTTTT. The V and J genes are TRBV24-1 and TRBJ2-2, with D hard to call. CDR1 is KGHDR, CDR2 SFDVKD, per germline. The CDR3 contains 13 residues. Trimming removed 5 bases at V and 9 bases at J, with 12 bases between.